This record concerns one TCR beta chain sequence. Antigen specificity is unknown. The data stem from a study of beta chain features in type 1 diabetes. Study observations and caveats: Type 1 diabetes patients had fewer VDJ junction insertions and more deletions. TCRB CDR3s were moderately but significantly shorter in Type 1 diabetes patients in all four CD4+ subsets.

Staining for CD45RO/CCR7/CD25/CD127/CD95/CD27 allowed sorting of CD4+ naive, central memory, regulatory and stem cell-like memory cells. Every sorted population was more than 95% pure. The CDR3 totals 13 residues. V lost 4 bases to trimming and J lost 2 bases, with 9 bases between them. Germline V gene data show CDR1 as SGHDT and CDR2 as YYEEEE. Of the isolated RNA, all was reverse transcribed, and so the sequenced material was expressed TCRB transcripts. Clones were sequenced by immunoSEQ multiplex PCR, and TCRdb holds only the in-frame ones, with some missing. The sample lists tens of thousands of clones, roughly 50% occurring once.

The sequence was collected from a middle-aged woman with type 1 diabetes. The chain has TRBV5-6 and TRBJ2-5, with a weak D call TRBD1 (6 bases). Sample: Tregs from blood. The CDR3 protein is CASSRGQQETQYF. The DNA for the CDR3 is TGTGCCAGCAGCCGTGGACAGCAAGAGACCCAGTACTTC.